These T cell receptor beta chains were read from a single sample in a study of cytomegalovirus exposure and HLA in healthy donors. Profiled with immunoSEQ multiplex PCR; TCRdb holds only in-frame clones, not every one. There are over 130,000 clones in the sample; 80% occur only once, and around 2.4% lies in the top ten. Sequences were obtained from PBMCs. The receptors shown here come from a man aged 50 or older in good health and CMV-seronegative. Each CDR3 is given with its conserved first and last residue. The size entry is marked missing in some rows and otherwise reads once, few, many or a size class.

clone_size j_call v_call cdr3_aa
- TRBJ1-5 TRBV28 CASSSPRRTYSNQPQHF
- TRBJ2-3 TRBV6-5 CASSRLGVADTQYF
- TRBJ1-3 TRBV7-2 CASSFDISSGNTIYF
once TRBJ1-4 TRBV15 CATSRPPDRWDEKLFF
- TRBJ1-5 TRBV4-2 CASSQGGGSNQPQHF
- TRBJ2-2 TRBV11-3 CASSLDQSSGELFF
- TRBJ1-1 TRBV2 CASRTGTLGEAFF
- TRBJ1-1 TRBV5-1 CASSTRQGPNTEAFF
few TRBJ1-3 TRBV9 CASSVDDVRSGNTIYF
- TRBJ1-2 TRBV19 CASQGPGYTF